Shown below are 6 T cell receptor beta chains from a single sample sequenced in a study of blood T cell repertoires in COVID-19. Repertoires were generated with immunoSEQ multiplex PCR, while TCRdb's copy carries only in-frame clones and drops some. The repertoire holds hundreds of thousands of clones, approximately 91% seen once, with 2% to 2.5% in the top ten. The sequencing input was PBMCs or T cells enriched from blood (not recorded which). These receptors came from a woman in her forties with acute COVID-19.

V gene TRBV5-1 combines with J gene TRBJ1-1; D ambiguous. Trimming left V 3 bases short and J 5 bases short, with 14 bases between. Germline-derived CDR1 and CDR2 are SGHRS and YFSETQ. The CDR3 is made up of 14 amino acids. The CDR3 coding sequence is TGCGCCAGCAGCTCAGAGGCTTCGAGGACTGAAGCTTTCTTT. It yields the protein CASSSEASRTEAFF. Full variable domain (outside the CDR3, taken from reference TRBV5-1 and TRBJ1-1): KAGVTQTPRYLIKTRGQQVTLSCSPISGHRSVSWYQQTPGQGLQFLFEYFSETQRNKGNFPGRFSGRQFSNSRSEMNVSTLELGDSALYLCASSSEASRTEAFFGQGTRLTVV.

The V gene is TRBV5-1, the J gene TRBJ1-2; maybe TRBD1 (5 bases). This CDR3 has 13 residues. Germline values: CDR1 SGHRS, CDR2 YFSETQ. Trimming shortened V by 2 bases and J by 4 bases, and 9 bases separated the two germline ends. Here the CDR3 DNA reads TGCGCCAGCAGCTTTGGGGGAGGCTATGGCTACACCTTC. This encodes CASSFGGGYGYTF.

A word on this clone: Within the sample, other DNA sequences also encode this same CDR3. The chain has TRBV11-2 and TRBJ1-5, with D tentatively TRBD1 (5 bases). The CDR3 consists of 14 residues. V gave up 5 bases and J gave up 4 bases, with 12 bases separating them. CDR1 is SGHAT, CDR2 FQNNGV, per germline. DNA for the CDR3: TGTGCCAGCAGCCCTGGGGGAGGAAATCAGCCCCAGCATTTT. Translating it yields CASSPGGGNQPQHF.

This clone was picked up a small number of times. The rearrangement uses TRBV5-1 and TRBJ1-1; TRBD1 might be the D (6 bases). CDR3 length: 16 residues. V was cut by 0 bases and J by 1 base, with 13 bases left in between. Germline V gives CDR1 SGHRS, CDR2 YFSETQ. The CDR3, as DNA: TGCGCCAGCAGCTTGGGCCCACAGGGAAGGAACACTGAAGCTTTCTTT. Translating it yields CASSLGPQGRNTEAFF.

This chain links TRBV28 with TRBJ2-7, with D uncertain. Between the trimmed V and J ends, which lost 3 bases and 0 bases, there was a span of 12 bases. Germline loops: CDR1 MDHEN, CDR2 SYDVKM. This CDR3 contains 15 residues. This CDR3 is CASSFSLGSSYEQYF. CDR3 DNA: TGTGCCAGCAGTTTTTCCCTGGGCAGCTCCTACGAGCAGTACTTC.

The genes are TRBV6-1 and TRBJ1-5, with TRBD1 matching over 8 bases. J was trimmed by 9 bases and V by 4 bases; bases with no gene match: 14. Germline V gives CDR1 MNHNS, CDR2 SASEGT. The CDR3 loop spans 16 amino acids. The CDR3 region has the DNA TGTGCCAGCAGTGGCCAGGGGGCGCAAAGCGTTCGGCCCCAGCATTTT. This sequence encodes CASSGQGAQSVRPQHF.